This TCR beta chain was found in a study of CD4 T cell repertoires in COVID-19. Mild-to-severe COVID-19 survivors were the donors. Sequencing was done directly on freshly isolated, uncultured memory T cells. Concerning this clone: The antigen remains unidentified.

Germline V gives CDR1 MGHRA, CDR2 YSYEKL. The length of the CDR3 is 15 residues. V gave up 0 bases and J gave up 3 bases, with 12 bases separating them. Broader study findings: Suggested intraclonal diversification: top SARS-CoV-2-reactive clonotypes appeared in two or three memory subsets. In SARS-CoV and/or HKU1 spike cultures, between about 6.5 and 27% of SARS-CoV-2 clonotypes reappeared.

Clones were read by immunoSEQ multiplex PCR, and TCRdb kept only the in-frame ones, dropping some. The repertoire includes approximately 79,000 clones, 83% of them detected once, and about 0.5% sits in the top ten. This sequence was found in a human donor who had COVID-19. The material was CD4+ T cells from peripheral blood, obtained after recovery from COVID-19. The chain is built from TRBV4-1 and TRBJ2-7; no definite D call. In DNA, the CDR3 is TGCGCCAGCAGCCAAGATTTTAACACGGGCTACGAGCAGTACTTC. This codes for CASSQDFNTGYEQYF.